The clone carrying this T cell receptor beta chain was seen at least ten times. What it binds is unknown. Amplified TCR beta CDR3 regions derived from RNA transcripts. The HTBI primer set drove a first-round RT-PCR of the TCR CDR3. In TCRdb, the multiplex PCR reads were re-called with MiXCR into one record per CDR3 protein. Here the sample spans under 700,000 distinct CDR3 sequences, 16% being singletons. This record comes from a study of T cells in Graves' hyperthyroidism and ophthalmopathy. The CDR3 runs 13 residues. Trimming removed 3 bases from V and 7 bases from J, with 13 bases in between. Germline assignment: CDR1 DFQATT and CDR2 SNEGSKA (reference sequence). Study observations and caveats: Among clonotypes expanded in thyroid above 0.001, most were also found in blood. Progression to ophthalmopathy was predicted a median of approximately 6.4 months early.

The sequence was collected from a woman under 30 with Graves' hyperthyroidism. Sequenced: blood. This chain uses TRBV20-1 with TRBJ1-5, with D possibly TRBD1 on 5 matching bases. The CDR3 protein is CSASRGTEQPQHF. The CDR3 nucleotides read TGCAGTGCTAGTCGGGGGACGGAACAGCCCCAGCATTTT.